A selection of T cell receptor beta chains follows, all from one sample in a study of T cell changes during pregnancy in multiple sclerosis. Repertoires were generated with immunoSEQ multiplex PCR, while TCRdb's copy carries only in-frame clones and drops some. The repertoire holds 15,000 to 20,000 clones, with 88% as singletons. Source: CD4+ T cells from peripheral blood mononuclear cells, taken in the first trimester of pregnancy. These TCRs come from a female donor in good health, enrolled as a control in a pregnancy study. Each CDR3 is given with its conserved first and last residue. A D gene is named only where the DNA matches it firmly. For some rows the clone size is stated as once, few or many, or as a class when expanded; others skip it.

>15|-|-|TRBV19|TRBJ2-6
TGTGCCAGTATGGAGCTGATCTCTGGGGCCAACGTCCTGACTTTC
CASMELISGANVLTF
>17|TRBD2|few|TRBV7-8|TRBJ2-3
TGTGCCAGCAGCGCCAGACGTAGCGGGGGGCTTAGAGATACGCAGTATTTT
CASSARRSGGLRDTQYF
>14|-|-|TRBV21-1|TRBJ2-5
TGTGCCAGCAGCAAAGTGGAGGAACCAGAGACCCAGTACTTC
CASSKVEEPETQYF
>16|-|-|TRBV7-2|TRBJ2-3
TGTGCCAGCAGCTTAGACCTAATACTACGCACAGATACGCAGTATTTT
CASSLDLILRTDTQYF
>13|-|-|TRBV5-1|TRBJ1-5
TGCGCCAGCCGTCTAAATCTCGATCAGCCCCAGCATTTT
CASRLNLDQPQHF
>15|TRBD2|-|TRBV15|TRBJ2-7
TGTGCCACCAGCAGAGAGCGTAGCGGGGGGTACGAGCAGTACTTC
CATSRERSGGYEQYF
>15|TRBD2|-|TRBV19|TRBJ2-7
TGTGCCAGTAGTATTAGGGCGGGGGGGCCCTACGAGCAGTACTTC
CASSIRAGGPYEQYF
>13|TRBD1|few|TRBV30|TRBJ1-5
TGTGCCTGGAGCCTGACAGGGAATCAGCCCCAGCATTTT
CAWSLTGNQPQHF
>13|-|-|TRBV6-5|TRBJ2-7
TGTGCCAGCAGTTCAGGGACATACCCCGAGCAGTACTTC
CASSSGTYPEQYF
>13|TRBD1|-|TRBV6-4|TRBJ1-2
TGTGCCAGCAGTGACGGGACAGACTATGGCTACACCTTC
CASSDGTDYGYTF
>15|-|-|TRBV5-1|TRBJ2-1
TGCGCCAGCAGCTCTGATAGCTTCACAATGGGTGAGCAGTTCTTC
CASSSDSFTMGEQFF
>15|TRBD2|-|TRBV5-1|TRBJ2-7
TGCGCCAGCAGCTTGGGGACTAGCGGACGGTACGAGCAGTACTTC
CASSLGTSGRYEQYF
>15|TRBD2|once|TRBV11-2|TRBJ2-7
TGTGCCAGCAGCCAGGGACTAGCGGGAGTCTACGAGCAGTACTTC
CASSQGLAGVYEQYF